This T cell receptor beta chain was captured by sequencing in a study of T-cell reconstitution after alpha-beta-depleted transplantation in children. Study-level points and caveats: Surviving recipient T cells and intrathymic progenitors accounted for some patients' high TCRbeta diversity at day 60. T-cell counts and diversity at one year post-transplant came mainly from newly produced T cells. At around two months after transplant, the alpha-beta T cells were reportedly derived from several hundred expanded clones that came from non-depleted graft cells.

In regard to this clonotype: What it recognizes is unknown.

Preparation of the TCRbeta library was carried out with unique molecular identifiers. TCRdb re-called the PCR reads with MiXCR, one entry per CDR3 protein. The sample consists of more than 400,000 distinct CDR3 sequences, over 10% of them appearing once. The CDR3 extends over 20 amino acids. V lost 4 bases to trimming and J lost 0 bases; unmatched junction nucleotides: 13. Germline V gives CDR1 SGHRS, CDR2 YFSETQ. V and J are TRBV5-1 and TRBJ2-5; 15 nucleotides agree with TRBD2. This TCR derives from a female patient aged 2-15 years who had a stem cell transplant for aplastic anemia, so the T cells may come from the graft donor. Sequenced material: PBMCs, mostly from graft donor cells, taken 180 days after TCRalphabeta/CD19-depleted stem cell transplant. CDR3 sequence reads: CASSRRGLAGGPFNQETQYF. Written as DNA, the CDR3 is TGCGCCAGCAGCAGACGGGGACTAGCGGGAGGCCCGTTTAACCAAGAGACCCAGTACTTC.